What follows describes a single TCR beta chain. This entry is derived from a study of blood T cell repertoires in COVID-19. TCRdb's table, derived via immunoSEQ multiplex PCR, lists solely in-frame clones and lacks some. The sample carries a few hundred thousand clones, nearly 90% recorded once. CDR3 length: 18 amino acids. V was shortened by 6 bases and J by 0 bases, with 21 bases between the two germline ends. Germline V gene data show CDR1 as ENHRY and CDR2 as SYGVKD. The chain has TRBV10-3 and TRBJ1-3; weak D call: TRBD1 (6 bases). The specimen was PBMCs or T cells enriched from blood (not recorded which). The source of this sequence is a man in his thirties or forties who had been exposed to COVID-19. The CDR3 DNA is TGTGCCATCAGGAGAGGACAGCCTGATACGTTCTCTGGAAACACCATATATTTT. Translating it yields CAIRRGQPDTFSGNTIYF.